One sample yielded the 3 T cell receptor beta chains listed below, sequenced in a study of OX40 agonist ivuxolimab in advanced cancers. Library preparation used the immunoSEQ multiplex PCR assay. Held by TCRdb, this immuneACCESS table contains in-frame sequences only and omits some clones. Under half of the omission traces to an unresolved V gene where checked; the cause of the rest is unknown. This sample comprises some 50,000 clones, around 84% of them detected only once. 2.6% of the sample goes to the ten largest clones. This specimen consisted of CD4+ or CD8+ T cells sorted from blood, obtained in a trial of the OX40 agonist ivuxolimab. These TCRs come from an adult with an advanced solid tumor such as melanoma, head and neck, liver or kidney cancer.

In its sample, this clone was seen once. The J gene is TRBJ2-1, the V gene TRBV18; D ambiguous. Germline assignment: CDR1 KGHSH and CDR2 LQKENI. The V and J ends lost 5 bases and 5 bases respectively, with 10 bases between them. CDR3 length: 13 residues. The CDR3 loop is CASSTLPNNEQFF. CDR3 DNA sequence: TGTGCCAGCTCAACACTACCAAACAATGAGCAGTTCTTC.

The rearrangement links TRBV5-6 to TRBJ1-2; D might be TRBD1 (5 bases). Trimming cost V 0 bases and J 2 bases, with 5 bases left between them. This CDR3 comprises 13 residues. CDR1 is SGHDT, CDR2 YYEEEE, per germline. CDR3 region: CASSLDRNYGYTF. CDR3 nucleotides: TGTGCCAGCAGCTTGGACAGGAACTATGGCTACACCTTC. Combining the CDR3 with reference TRBV5-6 and TRBJ1-2 gives the whole variable domain DAGVTQSPTHLIKTRGQQVTLRCSPKSGHDTVSWYQQALGQGPQFIFQYYEEEERQRGNFPDRFSGHQFPNYSSELNVNALLLGDSALYLCASSLDRNYGYTFGSGTRLTVV.

This clone was observed a few times. This chain links TRBV12-5 with TRBJ2-5, with 13 bases lining up with TRBD2. Trimming took 2 bases from V and 5 from J; bases not matched to a gene: 20. CDR3 length: 21 residues. Germline V gene sequence: CDR1 LGHNT, CDR2 FRNRAP. The CDR3 sequence: CASGLTPQRALLTSGRETQYF. The CDR3 DNA reads TGTGCTAGTGGTTTGACGCCTCAGAGGGCTCTCCTGACTAGCGGGAGGGAGACCCAGTACTTC.